This T cell receptor (beta chain) was profiled in a study of cytomegalovirus exposure and HLA in healthy donors. Amplification used 60 Vbeta primers and 13 Jbeta primers. Sequencing was performed with immunoSEQ multiplex PCR; in TCRdb, only in-frame clones are kept and a portion is missing. In the table there are about 84,000 clones, around 66% of which are singletons. The germline CDR1 and CDR2 sequences are WNHNN and SYGVQD (reference sequence). The CDR3 extends over 13 amino acids. Trimming shortened V by 0 bases and J by 7 bases, and 8 bases separated the two germline ends. Sequenced: PBMCs. The chain recombines TRBV10-1 with TRBJ2-3; D remains ambiguous. This receptor was obtained from a woman between 35 and 50 years old in good health and CMV-seropositive. In DNA, the CDR3 is TGCGCCAGCAGTGAGTCTCTAACGAATACGCAGTATTTT. Translating gives CASSESLTNTQYF.